Presented here are 8 T cell receptor beta chains from one specimen sequenced in a study of shared clonotypes between healthy human individuals. TCRdb's copy holds only in-frame clones and misses some; the assay was immunoSEQ multiplex PCR. The sample lists 2 million to 2.5 million clones; 80% to 95% were seen once. The sample was naive CD4+ T cells from PBMCs. Regarding subset: CD45RA+ positively selected. Receptors were obtained from a young man in good health. Some clones in this sample may be carry-over from other donors' samples.

As to this clone: At one end, the junction sequence differs from germline, possibly due to a read error. The chain is built from TRBV4-1 and TRBJ2-1, with 13 bases matching TRBD2. The germline V gene encodes CDR1 MGHRA and CDR2 YSYEKL. The CDR3 is 19 residues long. CDR3 sequence reads: CASRQGILAGGPADNEQFF. The CDR3 DNA is TGCGCCAGCAGACAAGGAATACTAGCGGGAGGGCCTGCCGACAATGAGCAGTTCTTC.

This sequence joins TRBV27 and TRBJ1-3; TRBD1 might be the D (5 bases). Germline V CDR1 and CDR2: MNHEY, SMNVEV (reference sequence). Trimming took off 6 bases at V and 4 bases at J, with 10 bases between the two ends. The CDR3 covers 13 residues. The CDR3 DNA reads TGTGCCAGCAGACCAGGGCCGGGAAACACCATATATTTT. It codes for CASRPGPGNTIYF.

There are a few counts of this clone. Other DNA variants within this sample encode the same CDR3. The chain uses TRBV28 and TRBJ2-7; 8 nucleotides agree with TRBD1. The germline CDR1 and CDR2 sequences are MDHEN and SYDVKM. CDR3 size: 13 residues. The V gene end was trimmed by 6 bases and the J gene end by 2 bases; junction bases not matched to a gene: 3. CDR3 bases: TGTGCCAGCAGGGGGACAGGACCCTACGAGCAGTACTTC. Translated, it gives CASRGTGPYEQYF.

The CDR3 region is CASSSEGGGYEQYF. CDR3 nucleotide sequence: TGTGCCAGCAGCTCGGAGGGGGGCGGGTACGAGCAGTACTTC. The rearrangement uses TRBV2 and TRBJ2-7, with D perhaps TRBD1 or TRBD2 (6 bases each). V was shortened by 6 bases and J by 4 bases, with 16 bases between the two germline ends. The germline CDR1 and CDR2 sequences are SNHLY and FYNNEI. CDR3 length: 14 amino acids.

The J gene is TRBJ1-2, the V gene TRBV9; TRBD1 might be the D (5 bases). Trimming took off 0 bases at V and 4 bases at J, with 22 bases between the two ends. From germline, CDR1 is SGDLS and CDR2 YYNGEE. The CDR3 is 18 amino acids. CDR3 DNA: TGTGCCAGCAGCGTAGGGCAGGGAGGAAGTTCGAGTTCCTATGGCTACACCTTC. Encoded protein: CASSVGQGGSSSSYGYTF.

Worth noting for this clone: Additional DNA sequences in this sample encode the identical CDR3. This chain uses TRBV2 with TRBJ2-1, with D perhaps matching TRBD1 (6 bases). The CDR3 is made up of 11 amino acids. In germline, CDR1 is SNHLY, CDR2 FYNNEI. The V and J ends lost 8 bases and 8 bases respectively, with 10 bases between them. In DNA, the CDR3 is TGTGCCAGCGGCAGGGGCGATGAGCAGTTCTTC. It translates to CASGRGDEQFF.

A word on this clone: Other DNA sequences in the sample encode the same CDR3. V and J are TRBV4-2 and TRBJ2-1, with 8 bases matching TRBD2. CDR1 and CDR2 (germline): LGHNA, YNFKEQ. The CDR3 is 15 residues long. V lost 4 bases to trimming and J lost 0 bases; unmatched junction nucleotides: 2. The CDR3 region is CASSPSGSSYNEQFF. The CDR3 nucleotides read TGTGCCAGCAGCCCTAGCGGGTCCTCCTACAATGAGCAGTTCTTC.

The chain employs TRBV10-1 and TRBJ2-1; D is possibly TRBD2 (6 bases). CDR1 is WNHNN and CDR2 is SYGVQD in the germline V gene (reference sequence). The CDR3 is made up of 18 amino acids. The V end was cut by 4 bases, the J end by 3 bases, with 22 bases between. The CDR3 spells CASSGGGLAPAIYNEQFF. CDR3 sequence (DNA): TGCGCCAGCAGTGGAGGAGGTCTAGCGCCTGCCATCTACAATGAGCAGTTCTTC.